The clone carrying this T cell receptor beta chain has just one count. No antigen is known for it. TCRdb's table, derived via immunoSEQ multiplex PCR, lists solely in-frame clones and lacks some. The table records some 120,000 clones, 89% of them present only once. These data are taken from a study of T cell responses to AZD1222 COVID-19 vaccine. Findings of the study overall: Compared with day 0, the breadth and depth of the Spike-specific TCR repertoire rose significantly after two doses of AZD1222.

The length of the CDR3 is 13 residues. CDR1 and CDR2 from the germline V gene are SGHRS and YFSETQ. The germline V and J ends were trimmed by 4 bases and 3 bases, with 11 bases remaining between them. This chain uses TRBV5-1 with TRBJ2-7; weak D call: TRBD2 (5 bases). This TCR was recovered from an adult who received the AZD1222 COVID-19 vaccine. This specimen consisted of peripheral blood, obtained 28 days after the second AZD1222 dose. CDR3 DNA: TGCGCCAGCAGCCATAACAGCGGCTACGAGCAGTACTTC. Translation: CASSHNSGYEQYF.